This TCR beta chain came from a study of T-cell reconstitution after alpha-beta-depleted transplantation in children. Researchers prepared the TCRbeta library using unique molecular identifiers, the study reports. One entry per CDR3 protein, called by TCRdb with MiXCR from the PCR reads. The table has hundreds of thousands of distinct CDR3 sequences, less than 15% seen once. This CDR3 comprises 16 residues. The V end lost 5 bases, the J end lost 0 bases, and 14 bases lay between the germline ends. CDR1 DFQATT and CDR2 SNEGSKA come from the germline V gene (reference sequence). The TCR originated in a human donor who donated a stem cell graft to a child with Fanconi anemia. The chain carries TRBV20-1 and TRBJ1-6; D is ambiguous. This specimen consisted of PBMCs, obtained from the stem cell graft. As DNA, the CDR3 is TGCAGTGCTTCCCCGGCAGTTACCTCCTATAATTCACCCCTCCACTTT. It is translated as CSASPAVTSYNSPLHF.